Described below is a single TCR beta chain sequence and its context. Its antigen is undetermined. These data come from a study of cytomegalovirus exposure and HLA in healthy donors. This CDR3 is built from 15 residues. Germline CDR1 is SGHVS and CDR2 is FNYEAQ. Trimming removed 1 base from V and 8 bases from J, with 12 bases in between. Findings and caveats of the study: Most TCR sequences were seen very rarely across donors, but some public TCRs occurred in many.

Amplification used 60 Vbeta primers and 13 Jbeta primers. TCRdb keeps only in-frame clones here, not all; method: immunoSEQ multiplex PCR. The table lists about 160,000 clones, roughly 80% of them singletons. The sample was PBMCs. V is TRBV7-6 and J is TRBJ1-6; the D gene is possibly TRBD1 (5 bases). The receptor was derived from a man aged 50 to 59 in good health and CMV-seropositive. This chain's CDR3 is CASSLGGRVDSPLHF. DNA for the CDR3: TGTGCCAGCAGCTTAGGTGGCAGGGTGGATTCACCCCTCCACTTT.